A single sample is the source of the 8 T cell receptor beta chains below, sequenced in a study of blood T cell repertoires in COVID-19. Using immunoSEQ multiplex PCR, the repertoire was profiled, and TCRdb retains in-frame clones only, with some absent. This sample has about 460,000 clones, with 75% to 90% found just once. Sequences were obtained from PBMCs or T cells enriched from blood (not recorded which). The receptors come from a woman aged 60-70 years who had recovered from COVID-19.

The chain recombines TRBV24-1 with TRBJ2-3; maybe TRBD1 (5 bases). This CDR3 is 17 amino acids long. From germline, CDR1 is KGHDR and CDR2 SFDVKD. The V gene lost 6 bases and the J gene lost 1 base, with 19 bases spanning the gap. CDR3 region: CATSRSLTAFGTDTQYF. Here the CDR3 DNA reads TGTGCCACCAGTAGGAGCTTGACAGCTTTTGGCACAGATACGCAGTATTTT.

The gene calls are TRBV18 and TRBJ1-2, with 9 bases fitting TRBD1. The junction had 4 bases not matched to a gene; V was cut back by 4 bases and J by 4 bases. The CDR3 is 14 residues long. The germline V gene has CDR1 KGHSH and CDR2 LQKENI. CDR3 coding DNA: TGTGCCAGCTCACAGACGACAGGGGGCTATGGCTACACCTTC. Its translation is CASSQTTGGYGYTF.

V gene TRBV12-3 or TRBV12-4 combines with J gene TRBJ2-7; D perhaps matches TRBD1 (5 bases). CDR3 size: 13 residues. The V end lost 3 bases, the J end lost 6 bases, and 12 bases lay between the germline ends. CDR3 nucleotides: TGTGCCAGCAGTTTCTTTCCCCAGGGCGAGCAGTACGTC. As protein: CASSFFPQGEQYV.

This clone was counted once. The V and J genes are TRBV10-1 and TRBJ2-7, with 9 bases that match TRBD1. Losses at the gene ends were 6 bases for V and 4 bases for J; bases not matched to a gene: 19. Germline V gene lookup returns CDR1 WNHNN and CDR2 SYGVQD (reference sequence). This CDR3 spans 18 amino acids. The CDR3 here is CASSPGTGMAGGIYEQYF. The DNA for the CDR3 is TGCGCCAGCAGCCCAGGGACAGGGATGGCCGGCGGGATATACGAGCAGTACTTC.

This chain uses TRBV18 with TRBJ2-3; unclear D gene. The CDR3 length is 18 residues. Germline V gene lookup returns CDR1 KGHSH and CDR2 LQKENI. V lost 1 base, J lost 0 bases, and 17 bases lay in between. CDR3 residues: CASSPLSNDLLSTDTQYF. DNA for the CDR3: TGTGCCAGCTCACCACTCTCGAACGATTTACTTAGCACAGATACGCAGTATTTT.

The chain has TRBV5-1 and TRBJ2-3; the match to TRBD2 covers 7 bases. V lost 0 bases, J lost 3 bases, and 7 bases stayed unmatched. CDR1 SGHRS and CDR2 YFSETQ come from the germline V gene. The CDR3 consists of 16 residues. The CDR3 coding sequence is TGCGCCAGCAGCTTGGCCCCGGGGGGAGGGACAGATACGCAGTATTTT. As protein: CASSLAPGGGTDTQYF.

The V call is TRBV4-1, the J call TRBJ2-3; D remains ambiguous. The CDR3 totals 15 residues. In germline, CDR1 is MGHRA, CDR2 YSYEKL. V was cut by 2 bases and J by 0 bases, with 9 bases left in between. The CDR3 reads CASSQRSMSTDTQYF. The CDR3 bases are TGCGCCAGCAGCCAAAGGAGCATGAGCACAGATACGCAGTATTTT.

V gene TRBV11-3 combines with J gene TRBJ1-2, with TRBD1 matching 8 bases. The germline CDR1 and CDR2 sequences are SGHNT and YENEEA. V shed 5 bases, J shed 3 bases, and the junction held 8 bases outside the gene matches. CDR3 size: 15 residues. CDR3 residues: CASSLWTGSDYGYTF. DNA of the CDR3: TGTGCCAGCAGCCTGTGGACAGGGTCGGACTATGGCTACACCTTC.